These 12 T cell receptor beta chains were all obtained from the same sample, sequenced in a study of patients and donors after allogeneic stem cell transplantation. One entry per CDR3 protein, called by TCRdb with MiXCR from the RT-PCR reads. This sample has roughly 960,000 distinct CDR3 sequences, with about 20% found just once. Sequencing was carried out using blood, either unsorted or a sorted T cell fraction (not recorded which). The receptor set was obtained from a human donor who was either an allogeneic HSCT recipient or a stem cell or donor lymphocyte infusion donor (not recorded which). It is not recorded whose cells these are; they may come from a transplant donor.

The chain joins TRBV4-2 to TRBJ2-6, with D maybe TRBD1 (5 bases). Germline CDR1 LGHNA, CDR2 YNFKEQ. The V and J ends lost 3 bases and 2 bases respectively, with 14 bases between them. This CDR3 is 17 amino acids long. The chain's CDR3 is CASSQATGSTGANVLTF. CDR3 DNA sequence: TGTGCCAGCAGCCAGGCTACAGGCTCTACTGGGGCCAACGTCCTGACTTTC.

This clonotype has a count of ten or more. This sequence joins TRBV6-5 and TRBJ2-1; 7 bases fit TRBD2. Germline V gene sequence: CDR1 MNHEY, CDR2 SVGAGI. V lost 4 bases and J lost 4; bases outside the gene matches: 10. The CDR3 is made up of 16 amino acids. CDR3 in DNA: TGTGCCAGCAGTTCGGATTCTAGCGGAGGTTACAATGAGCAGTTCTTC. It specifies CASSSDSSGGYNEQFF.

This clonotype was seen only a few times. V usage is TRBV12-3 or TRBV12-4 and J usage is TRBJ2-7; D gene uncertain. This CDR3 is 12 amino acids long. The V and J ends lost 3 bases and 3 bases respectively, with 6 bases between them. CDR3 in DNA: TGTGCCAGCAGTTTTGCGAACTACGAGCAGTACTTC. Residues: CASSFANYEQYF.

The chain joins TRBV5-1 to TRBJ2-3; no clear D. Trimming cost V 1 base and J 6 bases, with 18 bases left between them. In germline, CDR1 is SGHRS, CDR2 YFSETQ. The CDR3 has 16 residues. This chain's CDR3 is CASSLRSSVGSDTQYF. Written as DNA, the CDR3 is TGCGCCAGCAGCTTGCGATCATCAGTGGGGTCCGATACGCAGTATTTT.

The rearrangement links TRBV11-2 to TRBJ2-1, with D possibly being TRBD2 (6 bases). This CDR3 has 16 amino acids. The germline V and J ends were trimmed by 0 bases and 12 bases, with 21 bases remaining between them. Looked up from germline, CDR1 is SGHAT and CDR2 is FQNNGV. Here the CDR3 reads CASSLDTLGGIPRQFF. Here the CDR3 DNA reads TGTGCCAGCAGCTTAGACACGCTTGGGGGGATACCCCGGCAGTTCTTC.

This clonotype was counted a few times. V is TRBV6-1 and J is TRBJ2-1; D could derive from TRBD1 or TRBD2 (5 bases each). Germline V gene sequence: CDR1 MNHNS, CDR2 SASEGT. This CDR3 is built from 14 residues. Trimming removed 6 bases at V and 10 bases at J, with 19 bases between. The CDR3 loop reads CASRNPGPKGEQFF. The CDR3 DNA follows: TGTGCCAGCAGAAACCCGGGGCCAAAGGGGGAGCAGTTCTTC.

This clonotype was seen a handful of times. V and J are TRBV5-1 and TRBJ2-5; D not resolved. Trimming left V 0 bases short and J 0 bases short, with 12 bases between. The CDR3 covers 16 residues. The V gene's germline CDR1 is SGHRS and CDR2 YFSETQ. CDR3 residues: CASSLAARVNQETQYF. CDR3 nucleotide sequence: TGCGCCAGCAGCTTGGCGGCTAGGGTTAACCAAGAGACCCAGTACTTC.

The rearrangement uses TRBV20-1 and TRBJ2-3; TRBD1 or TRBD2 may be the D gene (5 bases each). CDR1 is DFQATT, CDR2 SNEGSKA, per germline (reference sequence). The CDR3 has 15 residues. V was pared by 6 bases and J by 0 bases, with 16 bases between. CDR3 nucleotide sequence: TGCAGTGCCAAATCCGGGACCCGAAGCACAGATACGCAGTATTTT. Translating gives CSAKSGTRSTDTQYF.

V and J are TRBV6-5 and TRBJ1-1, with 7 bases fitting TRBD1. Germline V lookup: CDR1 MNHEY, CDR2 SVGAGI. The J segment lost 0 bases and the V segment lost 2 bases, leaving 6 bases of the junction unmatched. This CDR3 has 16 amino acids. DNA for the CDR3: TGTGCCAGCAGTTACAGGGACGGACAGGTGAACACTGAAGCTTTCTTT. Translated, it gives CASSYRDGQVNTEAFF.

The rearrangement joins TRBV3-1 to TRBJ2-7; tentative D call: TRBD1 (6 bases). The CDR3 is made up of 14 amino acids. V shed 6 bases and J shed 3 bases, with 15 bases lying between them. Germline-derived CDR1 and CDR2 are LGHDT and YNNKEL (reference sequence). The CDR3 region has the DNA TGTGCCAGCAGTCCAACAGGGAAAGGCTACGAGCAGTACTTC. Its translation is CASSPTGKGYEQYF.

This clonotype was picked up a small number of times. The chain is built from TRBV2 and TRBJ2-3; 9 nucleotides align to TRBD2. The CDR3 is 15 residues long. Losses at the gene ends were 6 bases for V and 5 bases for J; bases not matched to a gene: 9. Looked up from germline, CDR1 is SNHLY and CDR2 is FYNNEI. This chain's CDR3 is CASRPERGAGDTQYF. For the CDR3, the DNA is TGTGCCAGCAGGCCGGAGCGGGGGGCAGGAGATACGCAGTATTTT.

This clonotype was observed at least ten times. The V gene is TRBV12-3 or TRBV12-4, the J gene TRBJ2-7; 7 positions match TRBD1. J lost 3 bases, V lost 6 bases, and 2 bases had no gene match. The CDR3 is made up of 12 amino acids. CDR3 protein: CASSRQGYEQYF. The CDR3 bases are TGTGCCAGCAGCCGACAGGGCTACGAGCAGTACTTC.